Presented here are 25 T cell receptor beta chains from one specimen sequenced in a study of T cell responses to AZD1222 COVID-19 vaccine. Method: immunoSEQ multiplex PCR; TCRdb's copy keeps in-frame clones and lacks some. The sample includes under 150,000 clones, roughly 90% of them seen just once. The specimen comprised peripheral blood, sampled 28 days after the second AZD1222 dose. These receptors were taken from an adult who received the AZD1222 COVID-19 vaccine.

The rearrangement links TRBV27 to TRBJ1-2; 8 positions agree with TRBD1. V shed 5 bases and J 6 bases; nucleotides not matched to a gene: 5. The CDR3 consists of 13 residues. The germline V gene encodes CDR1 MNHEY and CDR2 SMNVEV (reference sequence). CDR3 in DNA: TGTGCCAGCAGTCGAAAACAGGGGGATGGCTACACCTTC. Translation: CASSRKQGDGYTF.

The chain is built from TRBV11-3 and TRBJ2-2, with unresolved D. Trimming pared 1 base from V and 6 bases from J, leaving 12 bases between. CDR1 and CDR2 (germline): SGHNT, YENEEA. This CDR3 contains 15 residues. The CDR3 bases are TGTGCCAGCAGCTTAGGATCGAAAGCAGCCGGGGAGCTGTTTTTT. It yields the protein CASSLGSKAAGELFF.

In this sample, this clone turned up a few times. V gene TRBV11-2 combines with J gene TRBJ2-1, with 8 bases fitting TRBD2. Germline CDR1 reads SGHAT; CDR2 reads FQNNGV. The CDR3 spans 15 residues. V dropped 2 bases and J dropped 7; count of bases not matched to a gene: 7. In nucleotides, the CDR3 is TGTGCCAGCAGCTTACAAGCGGGAGACTGGAATGAGCAGTTCTTC. This gives the protein CASSLQAGDWNEQFF.

The chain combines TRBV18 with TRBJ2-7; D is ambiguous. The CDR3 covers 13 residues. Germline V gene lookup returns CDR1 KGHSH and CDR2 LQKENI. V was pared by 2 bases and J by 5 bases, with 10 bases between. The CDR3 DNA is TGTGCCAGCTCACCAGATTCACGGAACGAGCAGTACTTC. Translated, it gives CASSPDSRNEQYF.

V and J are TRBV19 and TRBJ2-1, with D perhaps being TRBD1 or TRBD2 (5 bases each). The CDR3 has 16 amino acids. V was cut by 4 bases and J by 6 bases, with 19 bases left in between. Germline V gene data show CDR1 as LNHDA and CDR2 as SQIVND (reference sequence). The CDR3 nucleotides are TGTGCCAGTAGTACCCTCCACACTGGGACCCGCAATGAGCAGTTCTTC. It encodes CASSTLHTGTRNEQFF.

Written as DNA, the CDR3 is TGTGCCAGCACTTACAGCGGCCTCCAAGAGACCCAGTACTTC. This encodes CASTYSGLQETQYF. V and J are TRBV7-9 and TRBJ2-5; D is perhaps TRBD2 (5 bases). Between the trimmed V and J ends, which lost 7 bases and 1 base, there was a span of 13 bases. The V gene's germline CDR1 is SEHNR and CDR2 FQNEAQ (reference sequence). There are 14 residues in the CDR3. Drawing the rest from reference TRBV7-9 and TRBJ2-5, the complete variable domain is DTGVSQNPRHKITKRGQNVTFRCDPISEHNRLYWYRQTLGQGPEFLTYFQNEAQLEKSRLLSDRFSAERPKGSFSTLEIQRTEQGDSAMYLCASTYSGLQETQYFGPGTRLLVL.

This CDR3 is CASSQGEGWETQYF. CDR3 DNA: TGTGCCAGCAGCCAAGGGGAGGGTTGGGAGACCCAGTACTTC. The V and J genes are TRBV3-1 (or the pseudogene TRBV3-2) and TRBJ2-5, with 7 bases identical to TRBD2. CDR1 and CDR2 (germline): LGHDT, YNNKEL (reference sequence). Trimming cost V 1 base and J 5 bases; bases outside gene matches: 4. There are 14 residues in the CDR3.

This chain links TRBV19 with TRBJ1-5; D remains unclear. Germline loops: CDR1 LNHDA, CDR2 SQIVND (reference sequence). V shed 7 bases and J shed 1 base, with 11 bases lying between them. The CDR3 is 14 amino acids. The CDR3 DNA follows: TGTGCCAGTATTCCCACTAACAGCAATCAGCCCCAGCATTTT. It encodes CASIPTNSNQPQHF.

The chain combines TRBV19 with TRBJ1-5; 8 bases map to TRBD1. This CDR3 comprises 15 residues. V was pared by 7 bases and J by 5 bases, with 10 bases of the junction left unmatched. Per the germline V gene, CDR1 is LNHDA and CDR2 is SQIVND (reference sequence). The CDR3 here is CASIPTGVEYQPQHF. Written as DNA, the CDR3 is TGTGCCAGTATCCCGACAGGGGTAGAGTATCAGCCCCAGCATTTT. Complete variable domain (other parts from reference TRBV19 and TRBJ1-5): DGGITQSPKYLFRKEGQNVTLSCEQNLNHDAMYWYRQDPGQGLRLIYYSQIVNDFQKGDIAEGYSVSREKKESFPLTVTSAQKNPTAFYLCASIPTGVEYQPQHFGDGTRLSIL.

The chain links TRBV11-2 to TRBJ1-4, with 11 bases lining up with TRBD1. The CDR3 is made up of 16 amino acids. Germline V gene sequence: CDR1 SGHAT, CDR2 FQNNGV. Trimming took 0 bases from V and 7 from J; bases not matched to a gene: 4. The DNA of the CDR3 is TGTGCCAGCAGCTTAGAATACGGGACAGGGGGTGAAAAACTGTTTTTT. Translation: CASSLEYGTGGEKLFF.

This rearrangement joins TRBV10-3 to TRBJ1-6; D is ambiguous. This CDR3 comprises 12 residues. V lost 5 bases and J 7 bases, leaving 6 bases between the germline ends. Per the germline V gene, CDR1 is ENHRY and CDR2 is SYGVKD. CDR3 coding DNA: TGTGCCATCAGTTTGGGGAATTCACCCCTCCACTTT. This sequence encodes CAISLGNSPLHF.

The chain employs TRBV4-3 and TRBJ1-1, with D maybe TRBD1 (5 bases). The CDR3 covers 14 residues. CDR1 LGHNA and CDR2 YSLEER come from the germline V gene. Trimming shortened V by 6 bases and J by 1 base, and 12 bases separated the two germline ends. The CDR3 protein is CASRGRQKNTEAFF. As DNA, the CDR3 is TGCGCCAGCAGAGGTAGACAGAAGAACACTGAAGCTTTCTTT.

The chain couples TRBV5-6 to TRBJ2-6; D may be TRBD2 (5 bases). V was clipped by 0 bases and J by 0 bases, with 10 bases between them. The CDR3 consists of 17 residues. Germline V lookup: CDR1 SGHDT, CDR2 YYEEEE. CDR3 sequence: CASSLGKRLSGANVLTF. The CDR3 coding sequence is TGTGCCAGCAGCTTGGGCAAGCGGCTCTCTGGGGCCAACGTCCTGACTTTC.

The chain has TRBV5-4 and TRBJ1-4; D call uncertain. V lost 0 bases, J lost 1 base, and 7 bases lay in between. The CDR3 is 15 amino acids. Germline V CDR1 and CDR2: SGHNT, YYREEE (reference sequence). The DNA for the CDR3 is TGTGCCAGCAGCTTGGGAGGCAGAACTAATGAAAAACTGTTTTTT. Translated, it gives CASSLGGRTNEKLFF.

This clone came up once. V and J are TRBV6-2 or TRBV6-3 and TRBJ1-5; unclear D gene. Germline CDR1 is MNHEY and CDR2 is SVGEGT. V lost 2 bases and J lost 4, with 9 bases in between. The CDR3 contains 14 residues. CDR3: CASSYVSENQPQHF. In DNA, the CDR3 is TGTGCCAGCAGTTACGTGTCCGAGAATCAGCCCCAGCATTTT.

In this sample, this clone turned up once. The chain combines TRBV6-1 with TRBJ2-2; possibly TRBD2 for D (6 bases). The germline gives CDR1 MNHNS, CDR2 SASEGT. V was pared by 3 bases and J by 4 bases, with 15 bases between. The CDR3 loop spans 16 amino acids. In nucleotides, the CDR3 is TGTGCCAGCAGTGAGGGACTGCCGCGGGGCACCGGGGAGCTGTTTTTT. Encoded protein: CASSEGLPRGTGELFF.

The rearrangement uses TRBV10-3 and TRBJ2-1; D is undetermined. V dropped 2 bases and J dropped 7 bases, with 6 bases sitting between them. The V gene's germline CDR1 is ENHRY and CDR2 SYGVKD. This CDR3 spans 12 amino acids. CDR3 region: CAISEGANEQFF. DNA of the CDR3: TGTGCCATCAGTGAGGGAGCGAATGAGCAGTTCTTC.

This clone was observed once. Other DNA sequences in the sample encode the same CDR3. The rearrangement uses TRBV28 and TRBJ1-1; the D is unclear. From germline, CDR1 is MDHEN and CDR2 SYDVKM. Deletions cut 5 bases from V and 1 base from J, with 8 bases between. CDR3 length equals 13 residues. CDR3 coding DNA: TGTGCCAGCAGTCCTGGACGGAACACTGAAGCTTTCTTT. It specifies CASSPGRNTEAFF.

J is TRBJ1-5 and V is TRBV6-5, with D possibly TRBD1 on 5 matching bases. The CDR3 sequence is 15 residues long. V was cut by 4 bases and J by 0 bases, with 10 bases left in between. Germline CDR1 is MNHEY and CDR2 is SVGAGI. The CDR3 nucleotides read TGTGCCAGCAGTTCCGCCGGGGCTAGCAATCAGCCCCAGCATTTT. Its translation is CASSSAGASNQPQHF.

The chain links TRBV30 to TRBJ2-7, with 8 bases identical to TRBD1. V lost 6 bases and J lost 2; bases outside the gene matches: 12. The CDR3 consists of 15 residues. Germline values: CDR1 GTSNPN, CDR2 SVGIG (reference sequence). The CDR3 DNA reads as TGTGCCTGTTCAGGGGCAGGGGGCTCCACCTACGAGCAGTACTTC. Encoded protein: CACSGAGGSTYEQYF.

V is TRBV27 and J is TRBJ2-1; possible D gene TRBD1, 6 bases. Per the germline V gene, CDR1 is MNHEY and CDR2 is SMNVEV (reference sequence). The CDR3 is 14 amino acids. Trimming cost V 6 bases and J 0 bases, with 9 bases left between them. CDR3 sequence reads: CASRGTSSYNEQFF. CDR3 DNA: TGTGCCAGCAGGGGGACAAGCTCCTACAATGAGCAGTTCTTC.

J is TRBJ1-5 and V is TRBV10-1; no reliable D call. V lost 3 bases to trimming and J lost 0 bases, with 15 bases between them. Germline V gene sequence: CDR1 WNHNN, CDR2 SYGVQD (reference sequence). The CDR3 length is 17 residues. The CDR3 region is CASSDNRLVGSNQPQHF. The CDR3 DNA reads TGCGCCAGCAGTGATAACCGCCTGGTGGGTAGCAATCAGCCCCAGCATTTT.

This clone was observed once. The gene calls are TRBV5-1 and TRBJ2-1; D is unclear. Per germline, CDR1 SGHRS and CDR2 YFSETQ. The ends were cut back, 0 bases at V and 5 bases at J, with 9 bases in the middle. This CDR3 spans 14 amino acids. This CDR3 is CASSLEGPNNEQFF. In DNA, the CDR3 is TGCGCCAGCAGCTTGGAAGGGCCCAACAATGAGCAGTTCTTC.

The chain has TRBV6-5 and TRBJ1-2; 10 positions match TRBD1. CDR1 is MNHEY, CDR2 SVGAGI, per germline. The CDR3 runs to 14 residues. Trimming at V came to 9 bases and at J to 6 bases, leaving 10 bases not matched to a gene. The CDR3 loop is CASTMTGGGNGYTF. For the CDR3, the DNA is TGTGCCAGTACAATGACAGGGGGCGGGAATGGCTACACCTTC.

V is TRBV7-9 and J is TRBJ1-2, with 7 bases identical to TRBD1. From germline, CDR1 is SEHNR and CDR2 FQNEAQ (reference sequence). The CDR3 runs 15 residues. Losses at the gene ends were 1 base for V and 4 bases for J; bases not matched to a gene: 6. DNA of the CDR3: TGTGCCAGCAGCTTAGACAGGGGCGCGACCTATGGCTACACCTTC. Encoded protein: CASSLDRGATYGYTF. The whole variable domain, filled in from reference TRBV7-9 and TRBJ1-2, reads DTGVSQNPRHKITKRGQNVTFRCDPISEHNRLYWYRQTLGQGPEFLTYFQNEAQLEKSRLLSDRFSAERPKGSFSTLEIQRTEQGDSAMYLCASSLDRGATYGYTFGSGTRLTVV.